This T cell receptor beta chain was observed in a study of blood T cells in healthy people across ages. General study results and limits: Unsorted PBMCs ruled out conclusive naive versus antigen-experienced comparison.

Points on this clonotype: What it binds is unknown.

Then a second PCR, running about 6 to 11 cycles, was carried out with a sample-barcoded 5' primer and a J-beta primer mix. TCRdb independently ran MiXCR on the 5' RACE reads; one entry per CDR3 protein. The repertoire holds 730,000 or so distinct CDR3 sequences, with 40% to 50% as singletons. Every sample gave at least 5 micrograms of total RNA when it was extracted. The CDR3 is 17 amino acids. The germline V gene encodes CDR1 LGHDT and CDR2 YNNKEL (reference sequence). Trimming left V 0 bases short and J 0 bases short, with 15 bases between. This chain joins TRBV3-1 and TRBJ2-7; D gene ambiguous. Sequencing used blood. This receptor was identified in an elderly man in good health. The chain's CDR3 is CASSQDSLRLLSYEQYF. Here the CDR3 DNA reads TGTGCCAGCAGCCAAGATTCCCTGCGTCTCCTCTCCTACGAGCAGTACTTC.